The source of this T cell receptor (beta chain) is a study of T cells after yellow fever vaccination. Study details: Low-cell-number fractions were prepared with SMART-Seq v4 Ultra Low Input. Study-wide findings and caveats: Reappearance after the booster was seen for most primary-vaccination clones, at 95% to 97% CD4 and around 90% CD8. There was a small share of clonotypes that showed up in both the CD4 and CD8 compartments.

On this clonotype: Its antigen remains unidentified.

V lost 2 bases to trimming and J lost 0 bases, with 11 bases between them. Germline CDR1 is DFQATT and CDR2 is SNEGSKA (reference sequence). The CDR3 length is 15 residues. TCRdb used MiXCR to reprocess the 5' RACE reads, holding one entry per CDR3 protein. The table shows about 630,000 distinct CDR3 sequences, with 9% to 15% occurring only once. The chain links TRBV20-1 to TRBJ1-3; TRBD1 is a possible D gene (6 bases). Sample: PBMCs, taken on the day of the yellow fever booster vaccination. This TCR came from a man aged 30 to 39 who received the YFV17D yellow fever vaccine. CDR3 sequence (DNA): TGCAGTGCTAGAACTGGGACACACTCTGGAAACACCATATATTTT. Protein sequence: CSARTGTHSGNTIYF.